These T cell receptor beta chains were read from a single sample in a study of cytomegalovirus exposure and HLA in healthy donors. The protocol was immunoSEQ multiplex PCR, while the TCRdb copy is restricted to in-frame clones and leaves out a portion. The sample has about 170,000 clones; about 85% are singletons. Sequencing was performed on PBMCs. The receptors here all came from a boy aged 2 to 9 in good health and CMV-seronegative. Both conserved end residues are part of each CDR3. Clone size is not always given. Where it is, it says once, few, many or a class for expanded clones.

TRBV5-1	NA	TRBJ1-1	CASSLIGTGMNTEAFF
TRBV7-9	NA	TRBJ1-6	CASSQVKGEGSPLHF
TRBV7-9	NA	TRBJ1-5	CASSNLNQGNAQPQHF
TRBV27	NA	TRBJ1-5	CASSRTGGLSNQPQHF
TRBV11-3	NA	TRBJ2-1	CASSTRDRGLPKQFF
TRBV7-7	NA	TRBJ2-1	CASSLVNYGEQFF
TRBV7-9	few	TRBJ2-5	CASSLFSAVTIQETQYF
TRBV7-9	NA	TRBJ1-1	CASSRTGENTEAFF
TRBV12-5	NA	TRBJ2-1	CASGVGTSGREFF
TRBV28	few	TRBJ1-5	CASSFTPRGNQPQHF
TRBV7-9	once	TRBJ2-7	CSSSLRDYEQYF
TRBV4-2	NA	TRBJ1-5	CASSQDTGVQPQHF
TRBV9	NA	TRBJ2-7	CASSAGLAGGNSYEQYF
TRBV28	NA	TRBJ1-2	CASSSGVPGYTF
TRBV6-5	NA	TRBJ2-7	CASSRRSLAFYEQYF
TRBV7-9	NA	TRBJ1-5	CATTGGEGGNQPQHF
TRBV28	NA	TRBJ1-5	CASSEVGQPQHF
TRBV4-1	few	TRBJ1-1	CASSQYRGNTEAFF
TRBV25-1	NA	TRBJ2-5	CASSPALRGGPNRGQYF
TRBV6-6	NA	TRBJ1-5	CASSSPGQGAKPQHF
TRBV7-9	NA	TRBJ2-7	CASSSDRGYEQYF
TRBV23-1	NA	TRBJ1-1	CASSQPPREQSTEAFF
TRBV27	NA	TRBJ1-2	CASSLWGQGSYGYTF
TRBV5-1	NA	TRBJ2-1	CASSLVAGDNEQFF
TRBV7-2	NA	TRBJ2-2	CASSPLIGSGELFF
TRBV5-6	NA	TRBJ2-5	CASSPWPQETQYF
TRBV12-2	NA	TRBJ2-3	CASRLGLAGTDTQYF
TRBV28	NA	TRBJ2-7	CASSPRGAGGPHEQYF
TRBV28	NA	TRBJ1-1	CASRRYTEAFF
TRBV28	NA	TRBJ1-5	CASSLGRGALQPQHF